This T cell receptor beta chain was sequenced in a study of monozygotic twins with inflammatory bowel disease. Germline-derived CDR1 and CDR2 are MGHDK and SYGVNS. This CDR3 region has 17 residues. Following a re-call of the 5' RACE reads, TCRdb has one entry per CDR3 protein and lacks DNA. Listed are a few hundred thousand distinct CDR3 sequences; roughly 1.5% falls within the top ten. This chain links TRBV25-1 with TRBJ2-2; TCRdb's D call, TRBD1, is unchecked because there is no DNA. This clonotype originated in a human donor with ulcerative colitis or Crohn's disease, or a healthy co-twin of an affected twin (not recorded which). Input material: blood. The CDR3 here is CASSTRDRDRYTGELFF.